This TCR beta chain was sequenced during a study of T cell responses to AZD1222 COVID-19 vaccine. Whole-study findings and limits: A mostly white British donor set with more females was recruited, and clonal diversity was possibly underestimated. Nearly half of unique spike-specific TCRs reportedly avoided B.1.351 and B.1.1.7 mutated regions. CD4 TCRs associated with vaccination spanned spike, dominating at 160-218 and 743-854.

The V end lost 1 base, the J end lost 2 bases, and 9 bases lay between the germline ends. This CDR3 has 15 amino acids. Germline V gene sequence: CDR1 SGHTA, CDR2 FQGNSA. Concerning this clone: Its antigen is currently unknown.

Clones were read by immunoSEQ multiplex PCR, and TCRdb kept only the in-frame ones, dropping some. The table has roughly 81,000 clones, 80% to 90% seen once; the top ten hold more than 7%. This TCR derives from an adult in good health. The chain recombines TRBV7-2 with TRBJ1-3; D is unclear. Sample: peripheral blood, taken on day 0 of AZD1222 vaccination. The CDR3 nucleotides read TGTGCCAGCAGCTTAGAACCGGGAACTGGAAACACCATATATTTT. It codes for CASSLEPGTGNTIYF.